This TCR beta chain was observed in a study of cytomegalovirus exposure and HLA in healthy donors. The study, taken as a whole, reports: In the analysis, some V segments, TRBV6-2 and TRBV6-3 included, were excluded as indistinguishable.

CDR1 is MNHNS and CDR2 is SASEGT in the germline V gene. V shed 1 base, J shed 2 bases, and the junction held 2 bases outside the gene matches. The CDR3 is 15 amino acids. Primers for the PCR totalled 60 Vbeta and 13 Jbeta. Assay used: immunoSEQ multiplex PCR; TCRdb lists only in-frame clones, some missing. The repertoire table contains 150,000 to 250,000 clones. As to this clone: What it recognizes is unknown.

The V and J genes are TRBV6-1 and TRBJ2-7; 10 bases fit TRBD1. Sequenced material: PBMCs. The receptor's source is a boy between 10 and 17 years old in good health and CMV-seronegative. The CDR3 region is CASSEGTGGTYEQYF. CDR3 nucleotides: TGTGCCAGCAGTGAAGGGACAGGGGGGACCTACGAGCAGTACTTC.